This is a list of T cell receptor beta chains from one sample in a study of T cell responses to AZD1222 COVID-19 vaccine. Profiled with immunoSEQ multiplex PCR; TCRdb holds only in-frame clones, not every one. The data contain more than 90,000 clones, about nine tenths of them singletons. The sequencing here drew on peripheral blood, taken on day 0 of AZD1222 vaccination. These receptors originate from an adult in good health. Each CDR3 is given with its conserved first and last residue. The D gene is left open where the match is weak. The size of a clone is reported for some rows only, either as once, few or many, or as a class for expanded clones.

V	size	D	J	CDR3	DNA
TRBV4-2	NA	NA	TRBJ2-3	CASSQDLDETPLEDTQYF	TGTGCCAGCAGCCAAGACCTGGACGAGACCCCCCTAGAAGATACGCAGTATTTT
TRBV3-1/TRBV3-2	NA	NA	TRBJ1-4	CASSQVGATNEKLFF	TGTGCCAGCAGCCAAGTTGGTGCAACTAATGAAAAACTGTTTTTT
TRBV7-8	NA	NA	TRBJ1-1	CASSTPGMTEAFF	TGTGCCAGCAGCACCCCCGGAATGACTGAAGCTTTCTTT
TRBV5-5	NA	NA	TRBJ2-7	CASSLDWGQASYEQYF	TGTGCCAGCAGCTTGGACTGGGGGCAGGCCTCCTACGAGCAGTACTTC
TRBV5-4	NA	TRBD1	TRBJ2-1	CASSPQGARANEQFF	TGTGCCAGCAGCCCACAGGGGGCTCGTGCTAATGAGCAGTTCTTC
TRBV15	NA	NA	TRBJ1-5	CATSREGRVGQPQHF	TGTGCCACCAGCAGGGAAGGGAGGGTAGGTCAGCCCCAGCATTTT
TRBV2	NA	TRBD2	TRBJ2-5	CASSTARTGTSGQQETQYF	TGTGCCAGCAGCACCGCCCGGACGGGGACTAGCGGGCAACAAGAGACCCAGTACTTC
TRBV5-5	NA	TRBD1	TRBJ1-2	CASSPGPGQSYGYTF	TGTGCCAGCAGCCCTGGACCGGGACAGTCCTATGGCTACACCTTC
TRBV5-1	NA	TRBD1	TRBJ1-6	CASRDGTGGNSPLHF	TGCGCCAGCAGGGATGGGACAGGTGGAAATTCACCCCTCCACTTT
TRBV7-9	NA	NA	TRBJ2-1	CASSLGDNEQFF	TGTGCCAGCAGCTTAGGTGACAATGAGCAGTTCTTC
TRBV19	NA	NA	TRBJ2-7	CASRDTGLSTYEQYF	TGTGCCAGTAGAGATACAGGACTCTCAACCTACGAGCAGTACTTC
TRBV6-5	NA	NA	TRBJ1-3	CASSNGRGRDTIYF	TGTGCCAGCAGTAATGGACGGGGAAGGGACACCATATATTTT
TRBV19	NA	NA	TRBJ1-3	CASSPTVFSGNTIYF	TGTGCCAGTAGCCCGACAGTTTTCTCTGGAAACACCATATATTTT
TRBV3-1/TRBV3-2	NA	NA	TRBJ1-2	CASSQDRTVGYTF	TGTGCCAGCAGCCAAGATCGCACAGTTGGCTACACCTTC
TRBV19	NA	NA	TRBJ1-5	CASSIDRWPQHF	TGTGCCAGTAGTATAGATCGTTGGCCCCAGCATTTT
TRBV6-6	NA	NA	TRBJ2-1	CASSHVLRPLTYNEQFF	TGTGCCAGCAGTCATGTCCTGCGACCCTTAACCTACAATGAGCAGTTCTTC
TRBV5-6	NA	TRBD1	TRBJ2-7	CASTFRDRVTYEQYF	TGTGCCAGCACCTTCAGGGACAGGGTTACCTACGAGCAGTACTTC
TRBV11-1	NA	NA	TRBJ1-1	CASSFDRNTEAFF	TGTGCCAGCAGCTTTGACAGGAACACTGAAGCTTTCTTT
TRBV7-2	NA	NA	TRBJ2-1	CASSGLYNEQFF	TGTGCCAGCAGCGGCCTATACAATGAGCAGTTCTTC
TRBV2	NA	NA	TRBJ1-2	CASTKEGGAPNYGYTF	TGTGCCAGCACTAAGGAAGGGGGGGCTCCTAACTATGGCTACACCTTC
TRBV9	once	NA	TRBJ1-1	CASSVEALMNTEAFF	TGTGCCAGCAGCGTAGAGGCTCTAATGAACACTGAAGCTTTCTTT
TRBV2	NA	NA	TRBJ1-2	CASSAQERMSYTF	TGTGCCAGCAGTGCACAGGAACGGATGAGCTACACCTTC
TRBV6-5	NA	NA	TRBJ1-1	CASTYSYNTEAFF	TGTGCCAGCACCTACAGCTACAACACTGAAGCTTTCTTT
TRBV13	NA	TRBD1	TRBJ2-1	CASSPGQALISNEQFF	TGTGCCAGCAGCCCCGGACAGGCACTTATTTCCAATGAGCAGTTCTTC
TRBV4-1	NA	TRBD2	TRBJ2-5	CASSQDILAGLQETQYF	TGCGCCAGCAGCCAAGATATACTAGCGGGCCTACAAGAGACCCAGTACTTC
TRBV19	NA	NA	TRBJ1-5	CASSIDTHSNQPQHF	TGTGCCAGTAGTATTGATACCCATAGCAATCAGCCCCAGCATTTT
TRBV9	NA	NA	TRBJ1-2	CASSVRANYGYTF	TGTGCCAGCAGCGTCAGGGCCAACTATGGCTACACCTTC
TRBV27	NA	NA	TRBJ2-1	CASRIDSNNEQFF	TGTGCCAGCAGGATCGACAGCAACAATGAGCAGTTCTTC
TRBV5-8	NA	NA	TRBJ1-5	CASSLIGGWSNQPQHF	TGTGCCAGCAGCTTGATAGGTGGATGGAGCAATCAGCCCCAGCATTTT
TRBV5-5	NA	NA	TRBJ1-2	CASSLDGHGYTF	TGTGCCAGCAGCTTGGATGGTCATGGCTACACCTTC
TRBV7-9	once	NA	TRBJ1-2	CASSKDGYGYTF	TGTGCCAGCAGCAAGGACGGCTATGGCTACACCTTC
TRBV18	NA	TRBD1	TRBJ2-2	CASSPQGAGAGELFF	TGTGCCAGCTCCCCACAGGGGGCCGGCGCCGGGGAGCTGTTTTTT
TRBV28	NA	NA	TRBJ2-7	CASSLTYEQYF	TGTGCCAGCAGTCTCACCTACGAGCAGTACTTC
TRBV19	NA	NA	TRBJ2-7	CASSLRTETYEQYF	TGTGCCAGTAGTCTCCGGACAGAAACCTACGAGCAGTACTTC
TRBV7-9	NA	NA	TRBJ1-1	CASSSTLPEAFF	TGTGCCAGCAGCTCCACCTTACCTGAAGCTTTCTTT
TRBV7-9	few	TRBD2	TRBJ2-5	CASSRTSGGAGETQYF	TGTGCCAGCAGCCGGACTAGCGGGGGGGCAGGAGAGACCCAGTACTTC
TRBV19	medium-sized	NA	TRBJ1-6	CASSSGLHNSPLHF	TGTGCCAGTAGTTCGGGCCTTCACAATTCACCCCTCCACTTT
TRBV12-3/TRBV12-4	NA	NA	TRBJ2-7	CASSFGYSYEQYF	TGTGCCAGCAGTTTCGGCTATTCCTACGAGCAGTACTTC
TRBV5-1	once	NA	TRBJ2-7	CASTPRQNFPDEQYF	TGCGCCAGCACCCCAAGACAGAATTTTCCCGACGAGCAGTACTTC
TRBV9	once	TRBD2	TRBJ2-1	CASSVSGVWGEQFF	TGTGCCAGCAGCGTCAGCGGGGTATGGGGTGAGCAGTTCTTC
TRBV30	NA	TRBD1	TRBJ1-1	CAWSVQGLNTEAFF	TGTGCCTGGAGTGTACAGGGGCTGAACACTGAAGCTTTCTTT
TRBV5-1	NA	TRBD2	TRBJ2-7	CASSPGLAGGSSYEQYF	TGCGCCAGCAGCCCTGGACTAGCGGGGGGCTCCTCCTACGAGCAGTACTTC
TRBV18	NA	TRBD2	TRBJ2-2	CASSRTSPPTGELFF	TGTGCCAGCTCCCGGACTAGTCCCCCGACCGGGGAGCTGTTTTTT
TRBV2	NA	TRBD1	TRBJ1-2	CASSWDRDRDYGYTF	TGTGCCAGCAGTTGGGACCGGGACAGGGATTATGGCTACACCTTC
TRBV19	NA	NA	TRBJ2-1	CASKLAGAYNEQFF	TGTGCCAGTAAACTAGCTGGCGCCTACAATGAGCAGTTCTTC
TRBV7-9	NA	TRBD1	TRBJ2-7	CASQGALTYEQYF	TGTGCCAGCCAGGGGGCCCTCACCTACGAGCAGTACTTC
TRBV4-1	NA	NA	TRBJ1-3	CASSQGFGILNTIYF	TGCGCCAGCAGCCAAGGCTTCGGTATATTAAACACCATATATTTT
TRBV5-1	NA	NA	TRBJ1-2	CASSIPTANYGYTF	TGCGCCAGCAGCATACCGACAGCTAACTATGGCTACACCTTC
TRBV3-1/TRBV3-2	NA	NA	TRBJ2-2	CASSQERVTNTGELFF	TGTGCCAGCAGCCAAGAGAGGGTGACAAACACCGGGGAGCTGTTTTTT
TRBV7-9	NA	NA	TRBJ1-3	CASSLTLGGSGNTIYF	TGTGCCAGCAGCTTAACGTTAGGGGGCTCTGGAAACACCATATATTTT
TRBV6-5	NA	NA	TRBJ1-2	CASSYSRLLDYGYTF	TGTGCCAGCAGTTACTCGAGGCTGTTGGACTATGGCTACACCTTC
TRBV9	NA	NA	TRBJ2-1	CASSVLASGHSYNEQFF	TGTGCCAGCAGCGTACTCGCCTCGGGACACTCCTACAATGAGCAGTTCTTC
TRBV2	NA	NA	TRBJ2-3	CASSEEGGAVDTQYF	TGTGCCAGCAGTGAAGAAGGGGGAGCGGTAGATACGCAGTATTTT
TRBV14	NA	TRBD1	TRBJ1-1	CASSQAGGGTEAFF	TGTGCCAGCAGCCAAGCAGGGGGGGGGACTGAAGCTTTCTTT